This T cell receptor (beta chain) was profiled in a study of shared clonotypes between healthy human individuals. Germline V gives CDR1 WSHSY, CDR2 SAAADI. Between the trimmed V and J ends, which lost 6 bases and 9 bases, there was a span of 18 bases. The CDR3 totals 13 residues. Some clones are missing from TCRdb's copy, which holds only in-frame ones; the method was immunoSEQ multiplex PCR. The sample has about 1.9 million clones; just under 95% are singletons. Positive CCR7 selection of CD45RO-negative cells yielded the naive CD8 cells, and terminally differentiated effector memory CD45RA+ cells were excluded.

This receptor was obtained from a man aged 18 to 29 in good health. Some clones in this sample may be carry-over from other donors' samples. This sequence joins TRBV10-2 and TRBJ2-7, with TRBD2 as a possible D gene (6 bases). Material for sequencing was naive CD8+ T cells from PBMCs. The CDR3 protein is CASSLAGLVGQYF. CDR3 DNA sequence: TGCGCCAGCAGCCTCGCGGGGCTCGTGGGGCAGTACTTC.